This T cell receptor (beta chain) was profiled in a study of blood T cell repertoires in COVID-19. Study-level background: Sample material is recorded as cDNA or gDNA derived from T cells, B-cell-depleted T cells, or PBMCs.

From germline, CDR1 is SGHNT and CDR2 YYREEE (reference sequence). With 4 bases clipped from V and 8 bases from J, the junction kept 6 bases outside the gene matches. This CDR3 region has 14 residues. The Seattle patients, enrolled during active infection, were followed longitudinally. In the original workflow: Amplified reference gene primers provided the basis for estimating nucleated cell counts. Data came from immunoSEQ multiplex PCR; TCRdb stores just in-frame clones and leaves some out. V and J calls and clone size come straight from that table; D and trimming were deduced from the DNA. The data show about 240,000 clones, around four fifths seen once.

The chain recombines TRBV5-4 with TRBJ1-6; TRBD1 matches at 7 bases. The TCR sequence derives from an elderly woman with COVID-19, enrolled during active disease. The sample was peripheral blood. CDR3 bases: TGTGCCAGCAGCCTGACAGGGACACATTCACCCCTCCACTTT. Amino acids: CASSLTGTHSPLHF.